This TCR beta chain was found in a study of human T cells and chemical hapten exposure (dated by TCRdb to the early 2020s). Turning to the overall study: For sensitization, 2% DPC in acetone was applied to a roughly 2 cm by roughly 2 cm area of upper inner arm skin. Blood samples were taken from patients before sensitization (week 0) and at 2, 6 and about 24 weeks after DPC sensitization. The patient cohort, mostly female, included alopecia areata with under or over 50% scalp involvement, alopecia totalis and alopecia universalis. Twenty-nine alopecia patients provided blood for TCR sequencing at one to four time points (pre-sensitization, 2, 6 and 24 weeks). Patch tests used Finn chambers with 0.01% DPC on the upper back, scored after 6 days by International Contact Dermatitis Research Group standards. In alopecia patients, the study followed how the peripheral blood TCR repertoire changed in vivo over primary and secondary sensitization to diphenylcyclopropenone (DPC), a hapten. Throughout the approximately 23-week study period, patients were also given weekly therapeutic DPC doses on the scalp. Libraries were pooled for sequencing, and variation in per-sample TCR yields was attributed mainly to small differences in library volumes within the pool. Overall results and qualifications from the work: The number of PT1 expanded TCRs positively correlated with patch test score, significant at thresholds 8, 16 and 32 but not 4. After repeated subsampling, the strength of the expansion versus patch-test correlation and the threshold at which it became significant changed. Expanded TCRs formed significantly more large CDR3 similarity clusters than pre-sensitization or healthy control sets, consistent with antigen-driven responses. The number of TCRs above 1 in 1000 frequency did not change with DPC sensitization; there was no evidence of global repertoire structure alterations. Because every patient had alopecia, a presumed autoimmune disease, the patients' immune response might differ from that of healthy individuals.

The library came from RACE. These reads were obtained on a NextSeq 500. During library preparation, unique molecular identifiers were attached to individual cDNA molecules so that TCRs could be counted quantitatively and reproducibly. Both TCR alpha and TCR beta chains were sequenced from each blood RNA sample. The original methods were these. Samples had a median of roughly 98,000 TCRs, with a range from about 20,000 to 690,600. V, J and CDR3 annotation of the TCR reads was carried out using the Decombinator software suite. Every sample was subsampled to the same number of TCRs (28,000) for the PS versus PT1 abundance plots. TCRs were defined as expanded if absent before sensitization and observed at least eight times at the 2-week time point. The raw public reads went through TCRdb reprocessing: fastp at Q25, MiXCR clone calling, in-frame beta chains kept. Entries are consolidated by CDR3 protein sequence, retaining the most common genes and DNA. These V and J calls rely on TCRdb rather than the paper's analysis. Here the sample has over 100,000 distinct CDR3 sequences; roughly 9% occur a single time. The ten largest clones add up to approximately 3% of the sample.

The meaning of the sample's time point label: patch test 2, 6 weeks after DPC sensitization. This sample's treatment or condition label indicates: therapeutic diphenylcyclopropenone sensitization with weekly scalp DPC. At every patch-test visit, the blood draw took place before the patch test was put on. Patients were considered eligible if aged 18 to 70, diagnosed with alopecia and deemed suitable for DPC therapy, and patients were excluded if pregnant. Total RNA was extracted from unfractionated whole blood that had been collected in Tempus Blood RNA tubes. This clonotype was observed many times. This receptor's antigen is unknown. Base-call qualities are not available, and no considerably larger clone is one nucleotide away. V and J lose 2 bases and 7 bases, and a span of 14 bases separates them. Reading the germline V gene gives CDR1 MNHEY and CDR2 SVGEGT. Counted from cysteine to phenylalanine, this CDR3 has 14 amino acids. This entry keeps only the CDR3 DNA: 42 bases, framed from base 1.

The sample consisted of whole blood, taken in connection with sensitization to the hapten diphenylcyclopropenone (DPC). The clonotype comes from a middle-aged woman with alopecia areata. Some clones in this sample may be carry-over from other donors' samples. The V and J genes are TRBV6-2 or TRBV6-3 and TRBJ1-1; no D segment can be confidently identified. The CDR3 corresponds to CASSYGRSFIEAFF. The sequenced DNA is TGTGCCAGCAGTTACGGCAGGTCGTTTATTGAAGCTTTCTTT.